This T cell receptor (beta chain) was found in a study of T-cell memory formation after mild COVID-19 (dated by TCRdb to the early 2020s). Turning to the overall study: TCR sequence clusters from the two donors were largely donor specific. In a couple of donors, T-cell clones that expanded and contracted after mild COVID-19 were followed by sequencing TCRalpha and TCRbeta repertoires longitudinally. The cohort comprised two young, previously healthy adult volunteers, one female and one male.

PBMCs were isolated by Ficoll-Paque density gradient centrifugation. V and J are truncated by 7 bases and 1 base respectively, leaving an intervening sequence of 16 bases. Looking up the germline V gene yields CDR1 MNHEY and CDR2 SVGEGT. The CDR3 sequence holds 16 residues, the cysteine and phenylalanine included. Only the CDR3 portion is preserved as DNA: 48 bases, with reading frame beginning at the first base. This clonotype was detected many times. No cognate antigen has been identified for it. Nothing much larger sits one base from this clone, and base qualities are not available. Paper-wide results and their limitations: Some responding clones were detected in pre-infection memory, suggesting pre-existing cross-reactive memory T cells joined the SARS-CoV-2 response. The study covered only a couple of mild cases, and larger cohorts including severe cases with pre-infection samples were considered necessary. Contracting CD4+ clones turned up mainly in the CM and EM memory subsets, whereas EMRA was where CD8+ clones were enriched. SARS-CoV-2 specificity of the second-wave clones peaking on day 37 was not confirmed. Balanced CD4/CD8 phenotypes were observed for clones contracting from day 15 to 85, whereas a bias towards CD4+ was observed for a second wave of clones expanding from day 15 to 37.

For sequencing, an Illumina NovaSeq 6000 was employed. TCRalpha and TCRbeta cDNA libraries were constructed by 5'RACE with constant-segment primers, with sample barcodes and unique molecular identifiers being introduced. Trizol reagent was used to extract RNA from every sample. Library amplification was performed in two PCR steps, and a second sample barcode and Illumina TruSeq adapters were introduced in the second step. The libraries were sequenced on an Illumina NovaSeq using 2 x 150 bp paired-end reads. Per the authors' processing: Reads were demultiplexed and collapsed into UMI-guided consensus sequences with migec v1.2.7. With mixcr v2.1.11, UMI consensuses were aligned to TRA and TRB V and J templates and assembled into clonotypes. A clonotype was counted as expanded or contracted only if both edgeR and NoisET called the change significant, with noise models trained on biological replicates. For edgeR calls, the cutoffs were a false discovery rate-adjusted p below 0.01 and a log2 fold-change threshold of 1. PCA with hierarchical clustering of max-normalized trajectories of the 1000 most abundant clonotypes was used as exploratory dynamics analysis. The CD4 or CD8 phenotype of responding clones was assigned using the separately sequenced CD4+ and CD8+ repertoires. TCRdb's own reprocessing of the public reads used fastp at Q25 and MiXCR and kept productive beta chains. Entries that share a CDR3 protein sequence are merged under the most common genes and DNA. These V and J calls are TCRdb output, not the study's own analysis. This sample holds 550,000 to 650,000 distinct CDR3 sequences; 17% were observed only once. The ten largest account for 8.1% of the sample.

Recombination linked TRBV6-2 or TRBV6-3 to TRBJ2-2; TRBD1 is possibly the D segment (6 matching bases). This sequence originates from an adult woman who had mild COVID-19 (a few samples of this study predate the infection). The sample titles of this study are shuffled in the database, so cell type and time point are left out; the donor was told from shared clones. Sequenced sample: PBMCs or a T cell subset sorted from them (not recorded which). The DNA reads as follows: TGTGCCAGCACTAGATTGGGGACACTGAACACCGGGGAGCTGTTTTTT. Translated, it reads CASTRLGTLNTGELFF.